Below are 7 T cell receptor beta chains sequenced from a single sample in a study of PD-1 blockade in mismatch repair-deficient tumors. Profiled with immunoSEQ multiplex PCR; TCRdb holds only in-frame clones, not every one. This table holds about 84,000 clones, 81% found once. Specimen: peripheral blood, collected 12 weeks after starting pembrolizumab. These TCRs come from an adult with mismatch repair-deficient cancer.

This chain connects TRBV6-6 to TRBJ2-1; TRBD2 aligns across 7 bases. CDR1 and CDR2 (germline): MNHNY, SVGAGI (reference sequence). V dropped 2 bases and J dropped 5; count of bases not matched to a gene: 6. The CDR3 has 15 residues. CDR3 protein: CASSYEGGEHNEQFF. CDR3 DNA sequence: TGTGCCAGCAGTTACGAGGGAGGGGAGCACAATGAGCAGTTCTTC.

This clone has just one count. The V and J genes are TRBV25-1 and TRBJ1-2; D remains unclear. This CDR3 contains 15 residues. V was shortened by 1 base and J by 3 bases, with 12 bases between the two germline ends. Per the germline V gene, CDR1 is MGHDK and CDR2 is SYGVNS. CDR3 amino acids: CASSEFLGTDYGYTF. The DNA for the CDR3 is TGTGCCAGCAGTGAATTTCTAGGTACCGACTATGGCTACACCTTC.

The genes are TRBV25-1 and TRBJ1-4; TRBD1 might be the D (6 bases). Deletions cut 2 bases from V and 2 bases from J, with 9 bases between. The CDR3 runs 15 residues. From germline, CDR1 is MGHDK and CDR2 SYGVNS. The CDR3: CASSEPGATNEKLFF. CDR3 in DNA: TGTGCCAGCAGTGAACCAGGGGCGACTAATGAAAAACTGTTTTTT.

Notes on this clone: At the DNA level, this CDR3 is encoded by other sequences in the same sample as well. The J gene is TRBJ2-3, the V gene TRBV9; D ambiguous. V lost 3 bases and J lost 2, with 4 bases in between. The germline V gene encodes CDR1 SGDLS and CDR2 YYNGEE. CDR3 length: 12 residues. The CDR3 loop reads CASSGDTDTQYF. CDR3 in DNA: TGTGCCAGCAGCGGGGACACAGATACGCAGTATTTT.

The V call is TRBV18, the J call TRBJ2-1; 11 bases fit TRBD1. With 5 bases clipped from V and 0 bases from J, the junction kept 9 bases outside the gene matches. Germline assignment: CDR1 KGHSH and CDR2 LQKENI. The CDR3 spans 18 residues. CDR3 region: CASSVDRGQSLSYNEQFF. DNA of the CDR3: TGTGCCAGCTCAGTGGACAGGGGGCAATCCCTCTCCTACAATGAGCAGTTCTTC.

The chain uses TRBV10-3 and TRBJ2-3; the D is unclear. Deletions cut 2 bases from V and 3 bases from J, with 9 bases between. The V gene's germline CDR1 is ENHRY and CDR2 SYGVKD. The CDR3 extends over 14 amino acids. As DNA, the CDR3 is TGTGCCATCAGTGAGGGCAGGTCAACAGATACGCAGTATTTT. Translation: CAISEGRSTDTQYF.

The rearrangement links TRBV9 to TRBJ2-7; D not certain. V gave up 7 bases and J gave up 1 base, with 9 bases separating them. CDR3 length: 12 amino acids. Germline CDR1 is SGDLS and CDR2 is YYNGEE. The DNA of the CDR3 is TGTGCCAGCGGAAAAGGGTCCTACGAGCAGTACTTC. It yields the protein CASGKGSYEQYF.